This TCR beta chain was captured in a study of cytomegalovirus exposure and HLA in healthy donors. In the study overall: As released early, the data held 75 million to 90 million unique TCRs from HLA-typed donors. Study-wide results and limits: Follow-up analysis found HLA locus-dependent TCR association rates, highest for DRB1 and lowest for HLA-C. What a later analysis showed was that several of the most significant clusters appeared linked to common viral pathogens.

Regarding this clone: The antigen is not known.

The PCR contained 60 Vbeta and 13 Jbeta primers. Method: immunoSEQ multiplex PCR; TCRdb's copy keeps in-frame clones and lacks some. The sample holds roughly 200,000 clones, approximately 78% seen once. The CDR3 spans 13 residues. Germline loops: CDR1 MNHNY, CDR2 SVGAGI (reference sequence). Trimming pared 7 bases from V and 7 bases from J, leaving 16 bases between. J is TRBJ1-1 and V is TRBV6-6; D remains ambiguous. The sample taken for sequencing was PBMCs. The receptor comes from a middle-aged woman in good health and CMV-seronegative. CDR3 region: CASTPGRGSEAFF. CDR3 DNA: TGTGCCAGCACCCCGGGCCGGGGAAGTGAAGCTTTCTTT.